This passage covers 26 T cell receptor beta chains from one sample sequenced in a study of cytotoxic CD8 clonotypes in ibrutinib-treated CLL. Assay used: immunoSEQ multiplex PCR; TCRdb lists only in-frame clones, some missing. The sample includes about 130,000 clones, more than 75% of them seen just once. The specimen comprised PBMCs, sampled after 24 months of ibrutinib treatment. The receptors originated from a human donor with chronic lymphocytic leukemia.

This chain joins TRBV19 and TRBJ2-5; 9 bases line up with TRBD2. V dropped 3 bases and J dropped 2; count of bases not matched to a gene: 10. CDR3 length: 17 residues. Germline CDR1 is LNHDA and CDR2 is SQIVND (reference sequence). CDR3 coding DNA: TGTGCCAGTAGTATGACGGCTAGCGGGGACTTACAAGAGACCCAGTACTTC. Translating it yields CASSMTASGDLQETQYF.

CDR3 DNA sequence: TGTGCCAGCAGCTTGGGCAGGGGGCAGGGTACGCAGTATTTT. The encoded protein is CASSLGRGQGTQYF. The chain is built from TRBV11-2 and TRBJ2-3, with 8 bases that match TRBD1. The V segment lost 3 bases and the J segment 8 bases; nucleotides outside the gene matches: 7. The germline V gene has CDR1 SGHAT and CDR2 FQNNGV. The length of the CDR3 is 14 residues.

J is TRBJ1-6 and V is TRBV2, with 8 bases identical to TRBD1. The CDR3 extends over 16 amino acids. Trimming cost V 6 bases and J 6 bases; bases outside gene matches: 10. Germline CDR1 and CDR2: SNHLY and FYNNEI. The CDR3 protein is CASRGQGGYRNSPLHF. The CDR3 nucleotides read TGTGCCAGCAGAGGACAGGGAGGTTATCGTAATTCACCCCTCCACTTT.

The J gene is TRBJ2-5, the V gene TRBV11-1; D unresolved. Deletions cut 0 bases from V and 0 bases from J, with 14 bases between. This CDR3 region has 17 residues. Germline V lookup: CDR1 SGHAT, CDR2 FQDESV (reference sequence). The CDR3: CASSLAWHAHNQETQYF. CDR3 sequence (DNA): TGTGCCAGCAGCTTAGCGTGGCACGCCCACAACCAAGAGACCCAGTACTTC.

The chain is built from TRBV19 and TRBJ2-2, with D hard to call. The length of the CDR3 is 14 residues. V was trimmed by 5 bases and J by 0 bases, leaving 7 bases between them. Germline lookup yields CDR1 LNHDA and CDR2 SQIVND (reference sequence). The CDR3 here is CASSPSANTGELFF. The DNA of the CDR3 is TGTGCCAGTAGTCCATCAGCGAACACCGGGGAGCTGTTTTTT.

Here the CDR3 DNA reads TGTGCCAGCAGTGAAGGGGAGCGTCGGACCCAGTACTTC. Its protein is CASSEGERRTQYF. The chain recombines TRBV2 with TRBJ2-5; D might be TRBD2 (5 bases). CDR1 is SNHLY and CDR2 is FYNNEI in the germline V gene. V shed 1 base and J shed 7 bases, with 10 bases lying between them. The CDR3 loop spans 13 amino acids.

This clone was seen a few times. This CDR3 reads CASRGDNLEQYF. CDR3 sequence (DNA): TGTGCCAGCAGGGGGGACAACCTGGAGCAGTACTTC. The chain employs TRBV2 and TRBJ2-7, with D possibly being TRBD1 (6 bases). With 6 bases removed from V and 7 bases from J, the gap between germline ends came to 13 bases. The CDR3 spans 12 residues. Germline CDR1 SNHLY, CDR2 FYNNEI. Supplemented by reference TRBV2 and TRBJ2-7, the full variable domain reads EPEVTQTPSHQVTQMGQEVILRCVPISNHLYFYWYRQILGQKVEFLVSFYNNEISEKSEIFDDQFSVERPDGSNFTLKIRSTKLEDSAMYFCASRGDNLEQYFGPGTRLTVT.

The rearrangement joins TRBV10-3 to TRBJ1-4; D is perhaps TRBD1 (6 bases). This CDR3 comprises 14 residues. Trimming cost V 4 bases and J 8 bases, with 14 bases left between them. Germline CDR1 reads ENHRY; CDR2 reads SYGVKD. The CDR3 sequence is CAISAQGATEKLFF. CDR3 DNA: TGTGCCATCAGTGCACAGGGAGCGACCGAAAAACTGTTTTTT.

The J gene is TRBJ1-1, the V gene TRBV6-5; the match to TRBD1 covers 7 bases. This CDR3 has 11 residues. V trimming: 8 bases; J trimming: 6 bases; junction bases outside the gene matches: 3. CDR1 and CDR2 (germline): MNHEY, SVGAGI. For the CDR3, the DNA is TGTGCCAGCGTCAGGGGGGCTGAAGCTTTCTTT. Translating it yields CASVRGAEAFF.

The chain is built from TRBV7-3 and TRBJ2-6; D gene ambiguous. The CDR3 covers 16 residues. The germline V gene has CDR1 SGHTA and CDR2 FQGTGA. The V gene lost 5 bases and the J gene lost 0 bases, with 11 bases spanning the gap. The CDR3 here is CASSPGSNSGANVLTF. The DNA of the CDR3 is TGTGCCAGCAGCCCCGGATCTAACTCTGGGGCCAACGTCCTGACTTTC.

The chain is built from TRBV9 and TRBJ1-1; TRBD1 aligns across 8 bases. Trimming took 7 bases from V and 0 from J; bases not matched to a gene: 2. Germline CDR1 SGDLS, CDR2 YYNGEE. The CDR3 runs to 13 residues. In nucleotides, the CDR3 is TGTGCCAGCGCGGGACAGGTGAACACTGAAGCTTTCTTT. This encodes CASAGQVNTEAFF.

The gene calls are TRBV7-2 and TRBJ2-1, with D maybe TRBD2 (5 bases). The CDR3 length is 15 residues. CDR1 and CDR2 from the germline V gene are SGHTA and FQGNSA. Trimming stripped 5 bases from V and 9 bases from J, with 20 bases between. CDR3 in amino acids: CASSLTETLGIEQFF. The CDR3 DNA is TGTGCCAGCAGCCTGACCGAGACACTAGGAATTGAGCAGTTCTTC.

The chain couples TRBV9 to TRBJ2-7, with D unresolved. The CDR3 spans 14 residues. The germline gives CDR1 SGDLS, CDR2 YYNGEE. V lost 0 bases, J lost 7 bases, and 14 bases lay in between. CDR3 coding DNA: TGTGCCAGCAGCGTAGGGGCCCTGGATCGGGAGCAGTACTTC. Protein product: CASSVGALDREQYF.

This sequence joins TRBV18 and TRBJ1-3; 7 nucleotides align to TRBD1. Germline V gene lookup returns CDR1 KGHSH and CDR2 LQKENI. V lost 4 bases and J lost 0; bases outside the gene matches: 0. This CDR3 spans 14 amino acids. Written as DNA, the CDR3 is TGTGCCAGCTCACGGGACAGCTCTGGAAACACCATATATTTT. Protein sequence: CASSRDSSGNTIYF.

This chain connects TRBV6-6 to TRBJ1-2, with a tentative D call TRBD1 (5 bases). Germline loops: CDR1 MNHNY, CDR2 SVGAGI (reference sequence). The CDR3 covers 15 residues. The germline V and J ends were trimmed by 0 bases and 4 bases, with 12 bases remaining between them. The CDR3, as DNA: TGTGCCAGCAGTTACTCGGCAGGGCAAGGCTATGGCTACACCTTC. Translated: CASSYSAGQGYGYTF.

Worth noting for this clone: Other DNA sequences in the sample encode the same CDR3. The chain carries TRBV7-3 and TRBJ1-1; D gene ambiguous. CDR3 length: 14 amino acids. The germline V and J ends were trimmed by 1 base and 1 base, with 7 bases remaining between them. CDR1 and CDR2 from the germline V gene are SGHTA and FQGTGA. This CDR3 reads CASSLRGQNTEAFF. DNA for the CDR3: TGTGCCAGCAGCTTAAGAGGTCAGAACACTGAAGCTTTCTTT.

This clone was seen more than once but under ten times. The J gene is TRBJ1-4, the V gene TRBV5-1; TRBD1 matches 10 bases. The CDR3 totals 15 residues. V shed 0 bases, J shed 8 bases, and the junction held 4 bases outside the gene matches. Germline loops: CDR1 SGHRS, CDR2 YFSETQ. This CDR3 reads CASSLGGDRGEKLFF. The CDR3 DNA sequence: TGCGCCAGCAGCTTGGGTGGGGACAGGGGCGAAAAACTGTTTTTT. Full variable domain (remainder filled in from reference TRBV5-1 and TRBJ1-4): KAGVTQTPRYLIKTRGQQVTLSCSPISGHRSVSWYQQTPGQGLQFLFEYFSETQRNKGNFPGRFSGRQFSNSRSEMNVSTLELGDSALYLCASSLGGDRGEKLFFGSGTQLSVL.

The chain couples TRBV21-1 to TRBJ2-3; TRBD2 was called by the table and not checked on the DNA. TRBV21-1 is an annotated pseudogene. The CDR3 contains 15 residues. CDR3 residues: CASSKGAGASDTQYF. The CDR3 nucleotides are TGTGCCAGCAGCAAAGGGGCGGGAGCGTCAGATACGCAGTATTTT.

The rearrangement links TRBV5-1 to TRBJ2-3; D call uncertain. CDR3 length equals 14 residues. Germline V gives CDR1 SGHRS, CDR2 YFSETQ. V lost 4 bases to trimming and J lost 3 bases, with 12 bases between them. The CDR3, as DNA: TGCGCCAGCAGCGCGGACGTTCCGACAGATACGCAGTATTTT. Translation: CASSADVPTDTQYF.

The chain recombines TRBV10-3 with TRBJ2-1, with 13 positions matching TRBD2. The germline CDR1 and CDR2 sequences are ENHRY and SYGVKD. The CDR3 has 14 amino acids. The V gene end was trimmed by 10 bases and the J gene end by 9 bases; junction bases not matched to a gene: 9. CDR3 nucleotides: TGTGCCACCGCACTAGCGGGGGGGCGGGGTGAGCAGTTCTTC. Translating it yields CATALAGGRGEQFF.

V usage is TRBV7-3 and J usage is TRBJ2-7; tentatively, D is TRBD1 or TRBD2 (6 bases each). V lost 0 bases to trimming and J lost 3 bases, with 12 bases between them. Germline CDR1 is SGHTA and CDR2 is FQGTGA. The CDR3 runs to 15 residues. As DNA, the CDR3 is TGTGCCAGCAGCTTAACGGGGGGCCCCCACTACGAGCAGTACTTC. It is translated as CASSLTGGPHYEQYF.

The chain is built from TRBV7-2 and TRBJ2-2, with 12 bases that match TRBD1. The CDR3 totals 16 residues. Germline V gene lookup returns CDR1 SGHTA and CDR2 FQGNSA. The V gene end was trimmed by 5 bases and the J gene end by 6 bases; junction bases not matched to a gene: 7. CDR3 coding DNA: TGTGCCAGCAGCAGCGGGACAGGGGGCCTGGCCGGGGAGCTGTTTTTT. It yields the protein CASSSGTGGLAGELFF.

This chain joins TRBV28 and TRBJ2-1, with 12 nucleotides matching TRBD2. Germline V lookup: CDR1 MDHEN, CDR2 SYDVKM. The CDR3 length is 15 residues. The ends lost 8 bases at V and 2 bases at J; junction bases unmatched: 4. CDR3 in DNA: TGTGCCAGCCGACCTAGCGGGGGGGCCTACAATGAGCAGTTCTTC. It yields the protein CASRPSGGAYNEQFF.

This chain connects TRBV28 to TRBJ1-6; D gene ambiguous. There are 9 residues in the CDR3. V dropped 4 bases and J dropped 11 bases, with 0 bases sitting between them. CDR1 is MDHEN, CDR2 SYDVKM, per germline. The CDR3 nucleotides are TGTGCCAGCAGTTCACCCCTCCACTTT. It is translated as CASSSPLHF.

This chain connects TRBV28 to TRBJ1-5; D remains unclear. Germline CDR1 reads MDHEN; CDR2 reads SYDVKM. Deletions cut 1 base from V and 7 bases from J, with 11 bases between. The CDR3 covers 14 residues. The CDR3 loop is CASSLLGSGQPQHF. CDR3 DNA sequence: TGTGCCAGCAGTTTATTGGGCAGCGGGCAGCCCCAGCATTTT. Full variable domain (remainder filled in from reference TRBV28 and TRBJ1-5): DVKVTQSSRYLVKRTGEKVFLECVQDMDHENMFWYRQDPGLGLRLIYFSYDVKMKEKGDIPEGYSVSREKKERFSLILESASTNQTSMYLCASSLLGSGQPQHFGDGTRLSIL.

The chain couples TRBV5-1 to TRBJ2-5, with a weak D call TRBD2 (6 bases). CDR1 is SGHRS, CDR2 YFSETQ, per germline. The CDR3 sequence is 15 residues long. The ends were cut back, 4 bases at V and 4 bases at J, with 17 bases in the middle. CDR3 sequence (DNA): TGCGCCAGCAGCGAACTGGCCCAGGGAGGAGAGACCCAGTACTTC. The encoded protein is CASSELAQGGETQYF.